The sequence of this T cell receptor beta chain was determined in a study of blood T cells in healthy people across ages. In regard to this clonotype: A single base separates this from a much larger clone, so it may be a read error.

The germline CDR1 and CDR2 sequences are DFQATT and SNEGSKA (reference sequence). The trim removed 5 bases at V and 5 bases at J, leaving 16 bases unmatched. CDR3 length: 16 residues. A J-beta primer mix and a sample-barcoded 5' primer were used in a second PCR of roughly 7 to 12 cycles. MiXCR, applied by TCRdb to the 5' RACE reads, yields one record per CDR3 protein. The sample yields hundreds of thousands of distinct CDR3 sequences, 29% seen once. Donors each provided approximately 9.6 milliliters of peripheral blood. The chain uses TRBV20-1 and TRBJ2-3; 7 nucleotides line up with TRBD2. The receptor was derived from a woman of 80 years or more in good health. Specimen: blood. Here the CDR3 DNA reads TGCAGTGCTGGGGCCTCGGGGGGTCCAGGAGTAGATACGCAGTATTTT. Translating gives CSAGASGGPGVDTQYF.